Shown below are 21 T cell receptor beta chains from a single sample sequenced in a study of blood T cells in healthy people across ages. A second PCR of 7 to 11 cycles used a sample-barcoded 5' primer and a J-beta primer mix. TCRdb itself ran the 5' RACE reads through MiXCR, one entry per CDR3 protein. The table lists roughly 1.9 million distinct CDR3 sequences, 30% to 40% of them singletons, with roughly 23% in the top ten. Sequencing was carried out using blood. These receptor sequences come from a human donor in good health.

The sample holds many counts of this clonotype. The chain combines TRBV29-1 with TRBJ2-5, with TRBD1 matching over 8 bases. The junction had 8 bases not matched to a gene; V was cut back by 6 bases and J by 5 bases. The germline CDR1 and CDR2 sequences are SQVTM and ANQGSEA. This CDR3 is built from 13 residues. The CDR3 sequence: CSVHTGGIETQYF. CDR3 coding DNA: TGCAGCGTCCATACAGGGGGGATCGAGACCCAGTACTTC.

CDR3 nucleotides: TGTGCCAGCAGCGACTCGGGACAGAAGTATCAGCCCCAGCATTTT. Residues: CASSDSGQKYQPQHF. This chain links TRBV12-3 or TRBV12-4 with TRBJ1-5, with 7 nucleotides matching TRBD1. The CDR3 is made up of 15 amino acids. Losses at the gene ends were 6 bases for V and 5 bases for J; bases not matched to a gene: 10.

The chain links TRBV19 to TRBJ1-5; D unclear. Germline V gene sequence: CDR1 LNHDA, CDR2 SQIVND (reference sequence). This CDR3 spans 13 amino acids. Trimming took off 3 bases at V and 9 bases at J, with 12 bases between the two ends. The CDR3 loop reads CASSIDTDLPQHF. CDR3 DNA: TGTGCCAGTAGTATCGACACAGATCTGCCCCAGCATTTT.

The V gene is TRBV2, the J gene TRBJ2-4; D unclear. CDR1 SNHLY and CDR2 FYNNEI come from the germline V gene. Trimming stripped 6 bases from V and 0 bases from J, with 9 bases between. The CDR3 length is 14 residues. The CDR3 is CASRGLIAKNIQYF. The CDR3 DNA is TGTGCCAGCAGGGGATTAATAGCCAAAAACATTCAGTACTTC.

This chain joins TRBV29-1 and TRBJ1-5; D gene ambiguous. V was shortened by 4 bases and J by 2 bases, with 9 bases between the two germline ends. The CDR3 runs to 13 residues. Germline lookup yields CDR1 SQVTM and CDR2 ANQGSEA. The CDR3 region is CSVGERGNQPQHF. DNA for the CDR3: TGCAGCGTTGGGGAGCGAGGCAATCAGCCCCAGCATTTT.

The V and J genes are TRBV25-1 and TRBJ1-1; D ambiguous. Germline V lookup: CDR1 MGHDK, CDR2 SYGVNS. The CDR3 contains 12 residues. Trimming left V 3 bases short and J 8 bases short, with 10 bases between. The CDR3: CASSDWADEAFF. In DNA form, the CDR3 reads TGTGCCAGCAGTGATTGGGCGGACGAAGCTTTCTTT. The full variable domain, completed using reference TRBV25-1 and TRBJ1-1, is EADIYQTPRYLVIGTGKKITLECSQTMGHDKMYWYQQDPGMELHLIHYSYGVNSTEKGDLSSESTVSRIRTEHFPLTLESARPSHTSQYLCASSDWADEAFFGQGTRLTVV.

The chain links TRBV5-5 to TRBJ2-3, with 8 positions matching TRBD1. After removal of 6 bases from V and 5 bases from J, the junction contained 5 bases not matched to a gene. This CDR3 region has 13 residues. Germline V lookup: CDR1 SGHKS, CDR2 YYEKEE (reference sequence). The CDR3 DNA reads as TGTGCCAGCACCATCGACAGGGGAGATACGCAGTATTTT. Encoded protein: CASTIDRGDTQYF. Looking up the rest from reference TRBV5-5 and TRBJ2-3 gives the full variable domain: DAGVTQSPTHLIKTRGQQVTLRCSPISGHKSVSWYQQVLGQGPQFIFQYYEKEERGRGNFPDRFSARQFPNYSSELNVNALLLGDSALYLCASTIDRGDTQYFGPGTRLTVL.

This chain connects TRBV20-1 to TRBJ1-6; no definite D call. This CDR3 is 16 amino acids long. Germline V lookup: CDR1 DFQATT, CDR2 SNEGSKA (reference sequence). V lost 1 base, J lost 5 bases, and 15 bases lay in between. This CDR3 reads CSARGGAAGNNSPLHF. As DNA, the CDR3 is TGCAGTGCTAGAGGGGGTGCGGCGGGGAATAATTCACCCCTCCACTTT.

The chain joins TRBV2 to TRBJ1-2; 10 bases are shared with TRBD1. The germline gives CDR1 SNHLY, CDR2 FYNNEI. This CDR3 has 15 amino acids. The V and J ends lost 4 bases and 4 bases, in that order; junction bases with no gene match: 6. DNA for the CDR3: TGTGCCAGCAGTGGGAGGGACAGGGGACTCTATGGCTACACCTTC. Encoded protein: CASSGRDRGLYGYTF.

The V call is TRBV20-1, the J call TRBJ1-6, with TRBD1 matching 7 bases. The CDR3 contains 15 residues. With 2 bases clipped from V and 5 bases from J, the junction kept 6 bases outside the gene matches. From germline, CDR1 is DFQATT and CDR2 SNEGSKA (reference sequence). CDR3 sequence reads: CSARWGTVDNSPLHF. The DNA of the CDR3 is TGCAGTGCTAGATGGGGGACAGTTGATAATTCACCCCTCCACTTT.

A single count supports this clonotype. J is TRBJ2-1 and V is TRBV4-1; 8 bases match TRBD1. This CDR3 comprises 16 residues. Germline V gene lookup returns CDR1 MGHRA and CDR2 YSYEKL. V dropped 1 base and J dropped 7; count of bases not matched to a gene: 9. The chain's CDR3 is CASSQVGQGNRNEQFF. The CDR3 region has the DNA TGCGCCAGCAGCCAAGTCGGACAGGGAAACAGGAATGAGCAGTTCTTC.

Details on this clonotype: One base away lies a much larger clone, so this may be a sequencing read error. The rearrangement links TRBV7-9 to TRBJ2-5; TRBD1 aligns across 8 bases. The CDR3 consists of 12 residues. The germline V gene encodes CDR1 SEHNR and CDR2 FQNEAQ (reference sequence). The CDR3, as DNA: TGTACCAGCAGCCGACAGGGGGAGACCCAGTACTTC. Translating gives CTSSRQGETQYF. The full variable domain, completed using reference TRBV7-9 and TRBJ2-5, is DTGVSQNPRHKITKRGQNVTFRCDPISEHNRLYWYRQTLGQGPEFLTYFQNEAQLEKSRLLSDRFSAERPKGSFSTLEIQRTEQGDSAMYLCTSSRQGETQYFGPGTRLLVL.

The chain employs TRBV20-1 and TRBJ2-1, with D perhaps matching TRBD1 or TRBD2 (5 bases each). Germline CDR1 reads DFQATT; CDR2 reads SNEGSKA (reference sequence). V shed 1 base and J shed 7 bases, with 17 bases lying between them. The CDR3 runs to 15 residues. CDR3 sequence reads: CSARGPWGLGNEQFF. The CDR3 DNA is TGCAGTGCTAGAGGCCCTTGGGGGTTAGGAAATGAGCAGTTCTTC.

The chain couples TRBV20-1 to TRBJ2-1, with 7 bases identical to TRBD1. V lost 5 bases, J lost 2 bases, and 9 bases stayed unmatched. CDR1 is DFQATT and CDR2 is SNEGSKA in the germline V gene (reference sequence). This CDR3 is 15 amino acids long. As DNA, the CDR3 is TGCAGTGCTCTGAGAGGGGGCGCTACCTACAATGAGCAGTTCTTC. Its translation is CSALRGGATYNEQFF.

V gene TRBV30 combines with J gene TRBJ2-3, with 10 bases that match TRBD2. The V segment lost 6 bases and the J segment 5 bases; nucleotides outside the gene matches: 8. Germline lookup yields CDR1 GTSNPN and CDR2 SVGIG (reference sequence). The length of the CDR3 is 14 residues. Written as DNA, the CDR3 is TGTGCCTGCCAGCGGGGGGGCCAGAGAGATACGCAGTATTTT. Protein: CACQRGGQRDTQYF.

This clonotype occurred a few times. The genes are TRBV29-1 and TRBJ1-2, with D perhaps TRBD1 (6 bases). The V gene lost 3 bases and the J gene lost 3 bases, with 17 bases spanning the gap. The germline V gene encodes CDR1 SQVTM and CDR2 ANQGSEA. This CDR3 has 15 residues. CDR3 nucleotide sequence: TGCAGCGTTGACCCAAGGGACATCGGGGACTATGGCTACACCTTC. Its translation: CSVDPRDIGDYGYTF.

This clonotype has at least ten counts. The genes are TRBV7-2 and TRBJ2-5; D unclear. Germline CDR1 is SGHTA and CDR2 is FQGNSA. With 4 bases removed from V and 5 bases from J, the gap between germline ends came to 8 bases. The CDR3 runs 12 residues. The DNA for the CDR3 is TGTGCCAGCAGCTGGGGTTTGGAGACCCAGTACTTC. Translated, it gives CASSWGLETQYF.

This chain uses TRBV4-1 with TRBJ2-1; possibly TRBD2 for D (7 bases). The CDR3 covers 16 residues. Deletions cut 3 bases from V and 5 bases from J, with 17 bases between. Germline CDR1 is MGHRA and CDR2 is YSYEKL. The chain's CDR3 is CASSQPGGAGNNEQFF. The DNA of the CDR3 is TGCGCCAGCAGCCAGCCTGGGGGGGCCGGAAACAATGAGCAGTTCTTC.

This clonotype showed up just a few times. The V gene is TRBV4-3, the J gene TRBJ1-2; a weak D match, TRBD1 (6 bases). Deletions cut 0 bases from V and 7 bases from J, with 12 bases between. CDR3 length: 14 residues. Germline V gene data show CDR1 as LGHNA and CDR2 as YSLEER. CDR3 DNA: TGCGCCAGCAGCCAAGATACAGGGCCGGGTGGCTACACCTTC. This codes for CASSQDTGPGGYTF.

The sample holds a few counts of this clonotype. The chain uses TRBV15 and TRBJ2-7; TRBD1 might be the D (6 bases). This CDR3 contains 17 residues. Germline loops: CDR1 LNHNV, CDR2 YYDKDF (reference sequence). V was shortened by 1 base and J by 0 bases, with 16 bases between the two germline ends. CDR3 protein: CATSRGTRGQGSYEQYF. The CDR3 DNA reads TGTGCCACCAGCAGAGGGACCAGGGGCCAGGGCTCCTACGAGCAGTACTTC.

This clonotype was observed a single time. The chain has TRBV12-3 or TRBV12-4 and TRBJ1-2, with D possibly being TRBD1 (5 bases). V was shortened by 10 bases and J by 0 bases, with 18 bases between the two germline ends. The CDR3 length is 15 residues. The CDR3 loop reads CATSIVGRPNYGYTF. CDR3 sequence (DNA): TGTGCCACCTCAATAGTGGGGCGGCCTAACTATGGCTACACCTTC.